What follows are 21 T cell receptor beta chains derived from one specimen sequenced in a study of T cells in Graves' hyperthyroidism and ophthalmopathy. RNA transcripts were the template for amplifying TCR beta CDR3 regions. First-round RT-PCR with HTBI primers amplified the TCR CDR3 region. TCRdb re-analysed the multiplex PCR reads in MiXCR, keeping a single row per CDR3 protein. The sample includes fewer than 400,000 distinct CDR3 sequences, over 12% seen only once; the top ten take 25% to 30%. Material for sequencing was blood. These receptors came from a man in his fifties with Graves' ophthalmopathy.

This clonotype was observed at least ten times. The rearrangement uses TRBV29-1 and TRBJ2-1, with D perhaps matching TRBD2 (6 bases). Between the trimmed V and J ends, which lost 4 bases and 13 bases, there was a span of 20 bases. Germline assignment: CDR1 SQVTM and CDR2 ANQGSEA. CDR3 length: 13 amino acids. The CDR3 DNA is TGCAGCGTTGGCCTCGGGACTTTCAGTTTTCAGTTCTTC. Amino acid sequence: CSVGLGTFSFQFF.

This clonotype was counted between two and nine times. V and J are TRBV6-5 and TRBJ2-2; D call uncertain. V lost 2 bases and J lost 1, with 11 bases in between. The CDR3 sequence is 16 residues long. The germline gives CDR1 MNHEY, CDR2 SVGAGI. As DNA, the CDR3 is TGTGCCAGCAGTTACGACCAACCGGGGAACACCGGGGAGCTGTTTTTT. Encoded protein: CASSYDQPGNTGELFF.

This sequence joins TRBV29-1 and TRBJ2-5; D not resolved. The germline CDR1 and CDR2 sequences are SQVTM and ANQGSEA. The V and J ends lost 7 bases and 4 bases respectively, with 13 bases between them. This CDR3 region has 12 residues. CDR3 sequence (DNA): TGCAGCGCCGCGTTTAGCCTAGAGACCCAGTACTTC. Its protein is CSAAFSLETQYF.

This clonotype showed up just a few times. This rearrangement joins TRBV7-9 to TRBJ1-3, with D unresolved. Germline loops: CDR1 SEHNR, CDR2 FQNEAQ (reference sequence). V gave up 2 bases and J gave up 1 base, with 3 bases separating them. There are 13 residues in the CDR3. This CDR3 reads CASSLQSGNTIYF. CDR3 DNA: TGTGCCAGCAGCTTACAGTCTGGAAACACCATATATTTT.

In this sample, this clonotype turned up many times. The chain couples TRBV5-1 to TRBJ1-2; no reliable D call. Germline V CDR1 and CDR2: SGHRS, YFSETQ. V shed 3 bases and J shed 7 bases, with 7 bases lying between them. The length of the CDR3 is 11 residues. The CDR3 reads CASSSGIGYTF. The CDR3 DNA is TGCGCCAGCAGCTCAGGTATTGGCTACACCTTC.

Note on this clonotype: An end of the junction does not agree with germline; a read error may underlie this. V gene TRBV7-2 combines with J gene TRBJ1-4; D is uncertain. In germline, CDR1 is SGHTA, CDR2 FQGNSA. CDR3 length: 15 residues. The CDR3: CAGSLETATNEKLFF. The CDR3 nucleotides read TGTGCCGGCAGCTTAGAAACTGCAACTAATGAAAAACTGTTTTTT. Using reference TRBV7-2 and TRBJ1-4 for the parts outside the CDR3, the full variable domain is GAGVSQSPSNKVTEKGKDVELRCDPISGHTALYWYRQSLGQGLEFLIYFQGNSAPDKSGLPSDRFSAERTGGSVSTLTIQRTQQEDSAVYLCAGSLETATNEKLFFGSGTQLSVL.

This clonotype occurred many times. The V call is TRBV28, the J call TRBJ2-3; 8 bases are shared with TRBD2. V dropped 3 bases and J dropped 1; count of bases not matched to a gene: 12. This CDR3 has 18 amino acids. Germline V CDR1 and CDR2: MDHEN, SYDVKM. In DNA, the CDR3 is TGTGCCAGCAGTTTCACGTCGGGACTAGGGACCGGCACAGATACGCAGTATTTT. Translated: CASSFTSGLGTGTDTQYF. Supplemented by reference TRBV28 and TRBJ2-3, the full variable domain reads DVKVTQSSRYLVKRTGEKVFLECVQDMDHENMFWYRQDPGLGLRLIYFSYDVKMKEKGDIPEGYSVSREKKERFSLILESASTNQTSMYLCASSFTSGLGTGTDTQYFGPGTRLTVL.

This clonotype was recorded at least ten times. The V and J genes are TRBV3-1 and TRBJ2-5; 8 bases match TRBD2. The CDR3 loop spans 16 amino acids. Trimming cost V 1 base and J 2 bases; bases outside gene matches: 6. Per the germline V gene, CDR1 is LGHDT and CDR2 is YNNKEL (reference sequence). In DNA, the CDR3 is TGTGCCAGCAGCCAAGGGGCTAGCGGGCCGCAAGAGACCCAGTACTTC. Translation: CASSQGASGPQETQYF.

The genes are TRBV6-5 and TRBJ2-3; D is possibly TRBD2 (6 bases). Germline V gene sequence: CDR1 MNHEY, CDR2 SVGAGI. CDR3 length equals 17 residues. V was shortened by 2 bases and J by 1 base, with 16 bases between the two germline ends. CDR3 DNA: TGTGCCAGCAGTTACGTGAGGAGTAGCGGCCGCACAGATACGCAGTATTTT. This gives the protein CASSYVRSSGRTDTQYF.

This clonotype turned up a few times. The chain couples TRBV18 to TRBJ2-1; 14 bases are a match to TRBD2. V lost 6 bases and J lost 4; bases outside the gene matches: 5. The CDR3 is 16 residues long. Germline V gene lookup returns CDR1 KGHSH and CDR2 LQKENI. The CDR3 sequence: CASSPTSGRVYNEQFF. The CDR3 nucleotides read TGTGCCAGCTCCCCGACTAGCGGGAGGGTTTACAATGAGCAGTTCTTC.

This clonotype was recorded at least ten times. The gene calls are TRBV2 and TRBJ2-3; D may be TRBD1 (6 bases). The ends were cut back, 6 bases at V and 1 base at J, with 11 bases in the middle. The germline gives CDR1 SNHLY, CDR2 FYNNEI. The CDR3 spans 14 residues. The CDR3 sequence: CASRGASRTDTQYF. DNA of the CDR3: TGTGCCAGCAGGGGGGCCTCACGCACAGATACGCAGTATTTT.

This clonotype showed up many times. The genes are TRBV5-8 and TRBJ1-1, with D unclear. V lost 1 base and J lost 2, with 9 bases in between. This CDR3 spans 14 amino acids. The germline CDR1 and CDR2 sequences are SGHTS and YDEGEE. CDR3 region: CASSLLAPNTEAFF. The CDR3 DNA follows: TGTGCCAGCAGCTTGTTGGCTCCAAACACTGAAGCTTTCTTT.

The chain joins TRBV10-1 to TRBJ2-7, with 11 bases that match TRBD1. Per the germline V gene, CDR1 is WNHNN and CDR2 is SYGVQD (reference sequence). This CDR3 spans 14 amino acids. V lost 6 bases and J lost 7; bases outside the gene matches: 8. The CDR3 spells CASSRTGGAGEQYF. CDR3 sequence (DNA): TGCGCCAGCAGCCGGACAGGGGGCGCGGGTGAGCAGTACTTC.

The table lists this clonotype with many counts. DNA of the CDR3: TGCAGTGCTAGGTTGGGGACAGGGGTTTATCAGCCCCAGCATTTT. This encodes CSARLGTGVYQPQHF. The chain uses TRBV20-1 and TRBJ1-5, with TRBD1 matching 10 bases. Germline V lookup: CDR1 DFQATT, CDR2 SNEGSKA (reference sequence). The CDR3 totals 15 residues. V was clipped by 3 bases and J by 5 bases; unmatched bases: 7.

This clonotype was seen repeatedly, ten times or more. The rearrangement uses TRBV12-3 or TRBV12-4 and TRBJ1-1; tentative D call: TRBD1 (5 bases). V was pared by 6 bases and J by 1 base, with 9 bases between. The CDR3 runs 13 residues. CDR3 DNA sequence: TGTGCCAGCAGGTGGGACGGGAACACTGAAGCTTTCTTT. Protein product: CASRWDGNTEAFF.

V usage is TRBV29-1 and J usage is TRBJ2-3; the match to TRBD2 covers 8 bases. The CDR3 loop spans 16 amino acids. V gave up 4 bases and J gave up 2 bases; unmatched junction bases: 11. The germline V gene has CDR1 SQVTM and CDR2 ANQGSEA. In DNA, the CDR3 is TGCAGCGTTGTCGGGAGGGGGACAACAACCACAGATACGCAGTATTTT. Its protein is CSVVGRGTTTTDTQYF.

This clonotype has ten or more counts. The genes are TRBV28 and TRBJ2-2; D not certain. CDR3 length: 12 residues. Trimming took 5 bases from V and 2 from J, leaving 3 bases between them. CDR1 is MDHEN and CDR2 is SYDVKM in the germline V gene. CDR3 protein: CASSINTGELFF. CDR3 in DNA: TGTGCCAGCAGTATAAACACCGGGGAGCTGTTTTTT.

The CDR3 here is CASSPGLGSYNEQFF. The DNA of the CDR3 is TGTGCCAGCAGCCCTGGGTTGGGTTCCTACAATGAGCAGTTCTTC. The gene calls are TRBV9 and TRBJ2-1; D uncertain. V was clipped by 4 bases and J by 1 base, with 12 bases between them. Germline CDR1 is SGDLS and CDR2 is YYNGEE. This CDR3 spans 15 amino acids. The full variable domain, with the rest looked up from reference TRBV9 and TRBJ2-1, is DSGVTQTPKHLITATGQRVTLRCSPRSGDLSVYWYQQSLDQGLQFLIQYYNGEERAKGNILERFSAQQFPDLHSELNLSSLELGDSALYFCASSPGLGSYNEQFFGPGTRLTVL.

Of note for this clonotype: No conserved phenylalanine or tryptophan is present at the end of the CDR3, so a read error is the likely explanation. The chain couples TRBV6-5 to TRBJ1-1; D possibly corresponds to TRBD1 (5 bases). The germline V gene encodes CDR1 MNHEY and CDR2 SVGAGI. This CDR3 region has 13 residues. With 2 bases removed from V and 7 bases from J, the gap between germline ends came to 11 bases. CDR3: CASSYTYDSEAFL. CDR3 in DNA: TGTGCCAGCAGTTACACTTATGACAGTGAAGCTTTCCTT.

The chain has TRBV7-3 and TRBJ2-1; 8 bases line up with TRBD2. This CDR3 is built from 16 residues. J gave up 3 bases and V 5 bases, and 9 bases lay outside the gene matches. Germline V gene lookup returns CDR1 SGHTA and CDR2 FQGTGA. The CDR3 nucleotides are TGTGCCAGCAGCCAAATCGGGACTAGGAACTACAATGAGCAGTTCTTC. Its translation: CASSQIGTRNYNEQFF.

In this sample, this clonotype turned up a few times. This chain connects TRBV20-1 to TRBJ2-5; the D gene is possibly TRBD2 (5 bases). The CDR3 has 12 amino acids. The V end was cut by 5 bases, the J end by 6 bases, with 13 bases between. CDR1 is DFQATT and CDR2 is SNEGSKA in the germline V gene (reference sequence). As DNA, the CDR3 is TGCAGTGCTCCTAGGACTGGACAGACCCAGTACTTC. As protein: CSAPRTGQTQYF.